The 8 T cell receptor beta chains listed next were all sequenced from one sample in a study of identical twins. Each CDR3 protein gets one entry after TCRdb re-called the 5' RACE reads with MiXCR. Among approximately 620,000 distinct CDR3 sequences, around 8.3% were seen once, and the ten largest hold approximately 0.96%. These sequences were also reported in another study, on yellow fever vaccine responses in identical twins.

Sequenced sample: PBMCs. The receptors here all came from a young woman in good health.

This clonotype has just a few counts. Written as DNA, the CDR3 is TGTGCCAGCAGCGGCCCCCAGAACCGCAATGAGCAGTTCTTC. Translated: CASSGPQNRNEQFF. V is TRBV5-5 and J is TRBJ2-1; no firm D call. Per germline, CDR1 SGHKS and CDR2 YYEKEE (reference sequence). The CDR3 covers 14 residues. Trimming took 4 bases from V and 6 from J, leaving 14 bases between them.

There are a few counts of this clonotype. CDR3 nucleotides: TGTGCCAGCAGCCAAGATAAGGGGGCACTTCACACTGAAGCTTTCTTT. Encoded protein: CASSQDKGALHTEAFF. The V call is TRBV14, the J call TRBJ1-1; 7 positions agree with TRBD1. Trimming took 0 bases from V and 3 from J; bases not matched to a gene: 7. The CDR3 runs 16 residues. Germline V gene lookup returns CDR1 SGHDN and CDR2 FVKESK.

The CDR3 DNA is TGTGCCAGCAGCTTAGTAGTTAGCGATACGCAGTATTTT. It is translated as CASSLVVSDTQYF. J is TRBJ2-3 and V is TRBV7-2, with D hard to call. V was shortened by 1 base and J by 6 bases, with 8 bases between the two germline ends. CDR1 and CDR2 (germline): SGHTA, FQGNSA. This CDR3 spans 13 amino acids.

This clonotype was counted at least ten times. The chain recombines TRBV4-2 with TRBJ2-6; D gene uncertain. Germline V lookup: CDR1 LGHNA, CDR2 YNFKEQ. V lost 1 base and J lost 0, with 7 bases in between. The CDR3 runs to 16 residues. CDR3 bases: TGTGCCAGCAGCCAAGGAGAGAGCTCTGGGGCCAACGTCCTGACTTTC. Amino acids: CASSQGESSGANVLTF.

This clonotype was seen a handful of times. The CDR3 DNA is TGTGCCAGCAGTCACGCGGACAGGGTCTATGGCTACACCTTC. Residues: CASSHADRVYGYTF. The rearrangement links TRBV28 to TRBJ1-2; 8 bases line up with TRBD1. The CDR3 totals 14 residues. The germline V gene encodes CDR1 MDHEN and CDR2 SYDVKM. After removal of 5 bases from V and 4 bases from J, the junction contained 6 bases not matched to a gene.

This clonotype turned up a few times. V and J are TRBV4-1 and TRBJ2-7; 13 bases match TRBD2. The CDR3 covers 17 residues. The germline gives CDR1 MGHRA, CDR2 YSYEKL. Trimming removed 1 base from V and 1 base from J; junction bases left unmatched: 4. In DNA form, the CDR3 reads TGCGCCAGCAGCCAAGTACTAGCGGGAGGGCTTTCCTACGAGCAGTACTTC. Amino acid sequence: CASSQVLAGGLSYEQYF.

This rearrangement joins TRBV7-9 to TRBJ2-5; D uncertain. V dropped 5 bases and J dropped 2 bases, with 9 bases sitting between them. Germline CDR1 and CDR2: SEHNR and FQNEAQ (reference sequence). The CDR3 extends over 13 amino acids. Here the CDR3 DNA reads TGTGCCAGCAGCCCTAGTTGGCAAGAGACCCAGTACTTC. This codes for CASSPSWQETQYF.

This clonotype showed up just a few times. The genes are TRBV6-1 and TRBJ2-7, with D possibly being TRBD1 (6 bases). The CDR3 consists of 12 residues. Per germline, CDR1 MNHNS and CDR2 SASEGT. Trimming removed 7 bases at V and 6 bases at J, with 13 bases between. The DNA of the CDR3 is TGTGCCAGCACCAGAAAAGGGGGCGAGCAGTACTTC. Its protein is CASTRKGGEQYF.